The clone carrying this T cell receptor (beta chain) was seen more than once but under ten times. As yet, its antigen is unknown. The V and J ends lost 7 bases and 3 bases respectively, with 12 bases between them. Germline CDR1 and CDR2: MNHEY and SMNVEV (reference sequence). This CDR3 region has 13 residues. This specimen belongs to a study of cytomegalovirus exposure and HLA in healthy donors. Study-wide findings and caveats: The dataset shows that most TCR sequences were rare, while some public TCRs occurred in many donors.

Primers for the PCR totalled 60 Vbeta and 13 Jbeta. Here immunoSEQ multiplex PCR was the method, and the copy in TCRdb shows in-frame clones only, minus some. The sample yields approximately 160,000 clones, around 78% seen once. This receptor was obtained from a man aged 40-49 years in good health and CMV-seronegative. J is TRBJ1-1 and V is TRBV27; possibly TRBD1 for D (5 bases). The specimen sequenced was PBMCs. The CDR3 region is CASIGRAHTEAFF. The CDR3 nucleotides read TGTGCCAGCATAGGCAGGGCCCACACTGAAGCTTTCTTT.